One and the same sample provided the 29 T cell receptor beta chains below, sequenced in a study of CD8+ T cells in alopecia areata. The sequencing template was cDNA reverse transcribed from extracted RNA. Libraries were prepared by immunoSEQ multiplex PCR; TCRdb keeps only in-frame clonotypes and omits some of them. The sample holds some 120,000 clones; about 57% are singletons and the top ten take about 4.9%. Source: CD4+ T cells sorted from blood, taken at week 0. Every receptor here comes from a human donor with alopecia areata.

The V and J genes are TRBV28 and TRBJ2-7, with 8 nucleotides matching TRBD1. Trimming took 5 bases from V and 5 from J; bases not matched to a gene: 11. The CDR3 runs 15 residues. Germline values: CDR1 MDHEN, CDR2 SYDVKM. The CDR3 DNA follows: TGTGCCAGCAGTCCATACGGGACAGGCGGTAACGAGCAGTACTTC. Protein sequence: CASSPYGTGGNEQYF.

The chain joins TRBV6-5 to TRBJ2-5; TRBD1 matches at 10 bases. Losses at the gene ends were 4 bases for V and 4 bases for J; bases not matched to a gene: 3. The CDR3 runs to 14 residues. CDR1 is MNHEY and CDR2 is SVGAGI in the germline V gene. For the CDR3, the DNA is TGTGCCAGCAGTTTACGGGACAGGGGAGAGACCCAGTACTTC. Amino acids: CASSLRDRGETQYF.

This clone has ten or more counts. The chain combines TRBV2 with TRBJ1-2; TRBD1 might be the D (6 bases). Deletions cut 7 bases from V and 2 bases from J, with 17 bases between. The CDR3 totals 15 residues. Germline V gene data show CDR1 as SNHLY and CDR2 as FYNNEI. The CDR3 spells CASTKGGAGNYGYTF. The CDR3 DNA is TGTGCCAGCACCAAAGGGGGAGCCGGAAACTATGGCTACACCTTC.

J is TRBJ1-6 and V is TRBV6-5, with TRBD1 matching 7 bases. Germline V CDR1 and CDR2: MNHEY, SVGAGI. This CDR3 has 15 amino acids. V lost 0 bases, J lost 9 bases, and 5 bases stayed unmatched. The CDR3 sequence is CASSYSTGSGSPLHF. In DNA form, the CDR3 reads TGTGCCAGCAGTTACTCGACAGGGTCGGGTTCACCCCTCCACTTT.

CDR3 in DNA: TGTGCCAGCAGGGAAGGGAACCACGAGCAGTACTTC. This encodes CASREGNHEQYF. The chain employs TRBV28 and TRBJ2-7; D is unclear. This CDR3 comprises 12 residues. Trimming stripped 6 bases from V and 5 bases from J, with 11 bases between. CDR1 and CDR2 from the germline V gene are MDHEN and SYDVKM.

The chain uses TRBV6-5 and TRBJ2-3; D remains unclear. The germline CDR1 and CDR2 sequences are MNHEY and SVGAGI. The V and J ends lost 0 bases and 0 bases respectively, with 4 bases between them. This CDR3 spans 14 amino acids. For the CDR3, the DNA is TGTGCCAGCAGTTACTCAATCAGCACAGATACGCAGTATTTT. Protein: CASSYSISTDTQYF.

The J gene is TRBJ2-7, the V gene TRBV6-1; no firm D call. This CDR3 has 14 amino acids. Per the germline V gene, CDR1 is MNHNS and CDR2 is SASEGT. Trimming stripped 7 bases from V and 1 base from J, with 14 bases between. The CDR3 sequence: CASMVGLKSYEQYF. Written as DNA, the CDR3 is TGTGCCAGCATGGTAGGGTTGAAGTCCTACGAGCAGTACTTC.

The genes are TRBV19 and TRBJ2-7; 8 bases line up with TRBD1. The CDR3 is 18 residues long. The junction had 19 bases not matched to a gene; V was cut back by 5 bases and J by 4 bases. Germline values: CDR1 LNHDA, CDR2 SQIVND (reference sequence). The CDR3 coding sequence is TGTGCCAGTAGTTTCGGACGAACCGGGACAGGCCCCGGGTACGAGCAGTACTTC. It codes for CASSFGRTGTGPGYEQYF.

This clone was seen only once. The CDR3 is CASSQDPAGFAGAQYF. The CDR3 coding sequence is TGCGCCAGCAGCCAAGATCCAGCGGGGTTCGCCGGGGCGCAGTATTTT. The chain links TRBV4-3 to TRBJ2-3; TRBD2 agrees at 7 bases. CDR1 LGHNA and CDR2 YSLEER come from the germline V gene. Trimming removed 0 bases from V and 10 bases from J; junction bases left unmatched: 13. The CDR3 runs 16 residues.

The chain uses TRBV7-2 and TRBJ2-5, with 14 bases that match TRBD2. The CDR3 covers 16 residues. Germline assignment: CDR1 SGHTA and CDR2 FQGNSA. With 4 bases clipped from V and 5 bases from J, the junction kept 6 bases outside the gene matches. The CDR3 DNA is TGTGCCAGCAGCTCTATGACTAGCGGGGGGGCGGAGACCCAGTACTTC. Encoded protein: CASSSMTSGGAETQYF. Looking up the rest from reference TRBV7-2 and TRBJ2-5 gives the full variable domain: GAGVSQSPSNKVTEKGKDVELRCDPISGHTALYWYRQSLGQGLEFLIYFQGNSAPDKSGLPSDRFSAERTGGSVSTLTIQRTQQEDSAVYLCASSSMTSGGAETQYFGPGTRLLVL.

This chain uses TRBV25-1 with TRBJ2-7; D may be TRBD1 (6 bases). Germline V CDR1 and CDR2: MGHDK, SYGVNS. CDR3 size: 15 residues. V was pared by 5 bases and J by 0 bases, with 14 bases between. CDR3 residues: CASSTQGRGSYEQYF. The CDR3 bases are TGTGCCAGCAGTACACAGGGCCGGGGCTCCTACGAGCAGTACTTC.

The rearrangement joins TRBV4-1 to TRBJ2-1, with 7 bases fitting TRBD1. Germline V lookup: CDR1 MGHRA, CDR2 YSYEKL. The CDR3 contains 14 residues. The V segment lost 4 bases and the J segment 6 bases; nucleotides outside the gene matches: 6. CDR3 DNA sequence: TGCGCCAGCAGCCCGACGAGGGGGCGCAATGAGCAGTTCTTC. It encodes CASSPTRGRNEQFF.

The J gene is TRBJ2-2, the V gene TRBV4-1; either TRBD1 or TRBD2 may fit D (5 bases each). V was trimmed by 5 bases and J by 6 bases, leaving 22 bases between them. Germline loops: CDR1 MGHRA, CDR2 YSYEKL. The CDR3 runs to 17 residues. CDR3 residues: CASSKNPGRAISGELFF. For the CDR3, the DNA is TGCGCCAGCAGCAAAAACCCGGGACGGGCAATTTCCGGGGAGCTGTTTTTT.

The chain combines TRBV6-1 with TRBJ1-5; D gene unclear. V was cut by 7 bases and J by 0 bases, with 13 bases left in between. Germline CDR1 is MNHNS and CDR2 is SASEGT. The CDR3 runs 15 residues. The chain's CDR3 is CASILYSNSNQPQHF. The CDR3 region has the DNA TGTGCCAGCATATTGTACAGCAATAGCAATCAGCCCCAGCATTTT.

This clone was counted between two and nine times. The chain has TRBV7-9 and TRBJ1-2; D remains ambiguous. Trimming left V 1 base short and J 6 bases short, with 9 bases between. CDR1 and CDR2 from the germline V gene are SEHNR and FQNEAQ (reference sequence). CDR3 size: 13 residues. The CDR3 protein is CASSLGGIHGYTF. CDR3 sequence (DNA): TGTGCCAGCAGCTTAGGAGGGATTCATGGCTACACCTTC.

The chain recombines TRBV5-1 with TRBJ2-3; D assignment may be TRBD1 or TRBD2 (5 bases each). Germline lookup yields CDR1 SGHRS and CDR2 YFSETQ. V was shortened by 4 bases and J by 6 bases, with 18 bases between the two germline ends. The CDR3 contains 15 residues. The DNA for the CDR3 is TGCGCCAGCAGCCGGGACGCCACGGACGGTGATACGCAGTATTTT. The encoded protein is CASSRDATDGDTQYF.

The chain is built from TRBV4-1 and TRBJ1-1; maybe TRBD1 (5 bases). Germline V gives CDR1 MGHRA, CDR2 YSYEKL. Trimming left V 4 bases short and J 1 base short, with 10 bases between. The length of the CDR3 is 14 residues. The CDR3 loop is CASSPQGQNTEAFF. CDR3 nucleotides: TGCGCCAGCAGCCCACAAGGACAGAACACTGAAGCTTTCTTT.

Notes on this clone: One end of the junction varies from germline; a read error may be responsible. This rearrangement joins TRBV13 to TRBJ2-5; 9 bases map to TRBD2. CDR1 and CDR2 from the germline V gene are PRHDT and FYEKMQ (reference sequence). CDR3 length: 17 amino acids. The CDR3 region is CASSLGLLAGRQGTQYF. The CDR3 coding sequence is TGTGCCAGCAGCTTAGGCCTTCTAGCGGGGCGACAAGGGACCCAGTACTTC.

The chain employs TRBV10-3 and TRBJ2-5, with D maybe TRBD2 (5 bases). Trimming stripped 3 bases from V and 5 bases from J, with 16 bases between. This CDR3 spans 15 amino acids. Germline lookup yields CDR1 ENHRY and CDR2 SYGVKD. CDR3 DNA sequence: TGTGCCATCAGTGACCCCGGACTCCGGAAGGAGACCCAGTACTTC. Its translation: CAISDPGLRKETQYF.

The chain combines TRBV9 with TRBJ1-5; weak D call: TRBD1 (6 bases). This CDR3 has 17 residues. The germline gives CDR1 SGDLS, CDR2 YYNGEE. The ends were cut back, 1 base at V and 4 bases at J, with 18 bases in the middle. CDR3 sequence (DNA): TGTGCCAGCAGCGTACACCCCCGGCGGGGGCGAAATCAGCCCCAGCATTTT. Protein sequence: CASSVHPRRGRNQPQHF.

In nucleotides, the CDR3 is TGTGCCAGCAGCTTAGCGTCGGCAGGGGCTGAAGCTTTCTTT. It is translated as CASSLASAGAEAFF. The chain joins TRBV7-9 to TRBJ1-1, with D perhaps matching TRBD1 (6 bases). Per the germline V gene, CDR1 is SEHNR and CDR2 is FQNEAQ (reference sequence). Trimming removed 0 bases from V and 6 bases from J, with 11 bases in between. CDR3 length equals 14 residues.

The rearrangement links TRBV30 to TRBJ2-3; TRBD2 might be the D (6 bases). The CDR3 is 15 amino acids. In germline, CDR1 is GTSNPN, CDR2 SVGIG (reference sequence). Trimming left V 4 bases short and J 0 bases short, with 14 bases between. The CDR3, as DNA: TGTGCCTGGACCATGCGGGGCTACAGCACAGATACGCAGTATTTT. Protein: CAWTMRGYSTDTQYF.

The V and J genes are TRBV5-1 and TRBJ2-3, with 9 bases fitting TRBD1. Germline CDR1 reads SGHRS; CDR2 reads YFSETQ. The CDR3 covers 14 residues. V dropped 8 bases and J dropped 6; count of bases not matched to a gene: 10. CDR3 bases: TGCGCCAGTAGTAGGACAGGGGTTTTGGATACGCAGTATTTT. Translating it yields CASSRTGVLDTQYF.

CDR3: CASSKRQDPRNEQFF. The DNA of the CDR3 is TGTGCCAGCAGTAAGAGACAGGACCCGAGAAATGAGCAGTTCTTC. The V and J genes are TRBV2 and TRBJ2-1; D might be TRBD1 (6 bases). The CDR3 covers 15 residues. Germline V gene lookup returns CDR1 SNHLY and CDR2 FYNNEI. Between the trimmed V and J ends, which lost 5 bases and 7 bases, there was a span of 18 bases.

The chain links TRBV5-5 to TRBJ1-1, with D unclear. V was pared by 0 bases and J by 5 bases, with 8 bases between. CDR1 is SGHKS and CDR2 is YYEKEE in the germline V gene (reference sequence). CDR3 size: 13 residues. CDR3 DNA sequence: TGTGCCAGCAGCTTGGTGTCGGATACTGAAGCTTTCTTT. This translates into CASSLVSDTEAFF.

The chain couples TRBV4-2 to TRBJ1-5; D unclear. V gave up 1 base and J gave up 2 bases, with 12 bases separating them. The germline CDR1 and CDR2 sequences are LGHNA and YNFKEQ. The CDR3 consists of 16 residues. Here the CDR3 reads CASSQGRRGGNQPQHF. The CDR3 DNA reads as TGTGCCAGCAGCCAAGGGAGGCGGGGAGGCAATCAGCCCCAGCATTTT.

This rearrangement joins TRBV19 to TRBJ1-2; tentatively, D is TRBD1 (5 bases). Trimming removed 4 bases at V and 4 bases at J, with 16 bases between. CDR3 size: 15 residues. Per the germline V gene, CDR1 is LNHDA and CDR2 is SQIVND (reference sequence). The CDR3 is CASSTGSGLFYGYTF. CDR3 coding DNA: TGTGCCAGTAGTACCGGCTCGGGACTGTTCTATGGCTACACCTTC.

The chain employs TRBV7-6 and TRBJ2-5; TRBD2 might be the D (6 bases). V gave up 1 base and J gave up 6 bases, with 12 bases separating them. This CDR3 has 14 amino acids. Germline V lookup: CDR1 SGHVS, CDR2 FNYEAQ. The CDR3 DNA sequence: TGTGCCAGCAGCTTAGAGGGACTGGGAAAGACCCAGTACTTC. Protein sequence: CASSLEGLGKTQYF.

The CDR3 nucleotides are TGTGCCAGCAGCCTCACCGGGACAGGGGACGAGCAGTACTTC. The encoded protein is CASSLTGTGDEQYF. The J gene is TRBJ2-7, the V gene TRBV7-9; 10 nucleotides agree with TRBD1. Germline V lookup: CDR1 SEHNR, CDR2 FQNEAQ (reference sequence). V gave up 5 bases and J gave up 5 bases; unmatched junction bases: 6. The CDR3 runs 14 residues.